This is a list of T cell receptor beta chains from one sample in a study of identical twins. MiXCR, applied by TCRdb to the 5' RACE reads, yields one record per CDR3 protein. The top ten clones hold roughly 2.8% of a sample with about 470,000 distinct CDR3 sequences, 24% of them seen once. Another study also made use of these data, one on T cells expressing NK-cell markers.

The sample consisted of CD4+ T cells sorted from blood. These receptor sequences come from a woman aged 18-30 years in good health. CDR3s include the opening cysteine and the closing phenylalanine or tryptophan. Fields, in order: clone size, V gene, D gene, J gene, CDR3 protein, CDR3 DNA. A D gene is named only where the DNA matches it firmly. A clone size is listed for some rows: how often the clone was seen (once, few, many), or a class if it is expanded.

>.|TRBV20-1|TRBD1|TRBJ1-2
CSALTGTGVYGYTF
TGCAGTGCTTTAACCGGGACAGGGGTCTATGGCTACACCTTC
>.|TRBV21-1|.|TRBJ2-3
CASSKEEIEGFFLVDTQYF
TGTGCCAGCAGCAAAGAGGAGATTGAGGGTTTCTTTTTAGTAGATACGCAGTATTTT
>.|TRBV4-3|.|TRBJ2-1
CASSQVGIAAEQFF
TGCGCCAGCAGCCAAGTGGGAATAGCAGCTGAGCAGTTCTTC
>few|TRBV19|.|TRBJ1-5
CASGSEYQPQHF
TGTGCCAGTGGATCGGAGTATCAGCCCCAGCATTTT
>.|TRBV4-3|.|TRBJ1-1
CASSQDRGLAEAFF
TGCGCCAGCAGCCAAGATCGGGGGCTCGCTGAAGCTTTCTTT
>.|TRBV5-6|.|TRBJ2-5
CASSRTRDNFGETQYF
TGTGCCAGCAGCCGTACTCGGGACAACTTCGGGGAGACCCAGTACTTC
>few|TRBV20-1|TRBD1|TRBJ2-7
CSARRGQEQYF
TGCAGTGCTCGAAGGGGGCAGGAGCAGTACTTC
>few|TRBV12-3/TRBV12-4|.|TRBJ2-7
CASSSPPSSYEQYF
TGTGCCAGCAGTTCACCACCGTCCTCCTACGAGCAGTACTTC
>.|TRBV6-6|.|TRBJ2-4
CASTNQGLSHEWF
TGTGCCAGCACCAACCAGGGGCTTTCCCATGAGTGGTTC
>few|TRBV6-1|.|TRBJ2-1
CASSEWASYNEQFF
TGTGCCAGCAGCGAGTGGGCCTCCTACAATGAGCAGTTCTTC
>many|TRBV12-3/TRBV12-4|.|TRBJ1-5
CASSLRGGNQPQHF
TGTGCCAGCAGTTTACGGGGGGGCAATCAGCCCCAGCATTTT
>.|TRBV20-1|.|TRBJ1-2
CSAGPYGYTF
TGCAGTGCAGGGCCTTATGGCTACACCTTC
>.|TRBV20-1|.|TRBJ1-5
CSARAVTVPGPQHF
TGCAGTGCTAGAGCAGTGACGGTCCCGGGGCCCCAGCATTTT
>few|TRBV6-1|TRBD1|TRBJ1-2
CASSPGQARIRFWGYTF
TGTGCCAGCAGTCCCGGACAGGCCAGAATCCGCTTCTGGGGCTACACCTTC
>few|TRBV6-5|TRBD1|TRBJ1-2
CASSQGAYGYTF
TGTGCCAGCAGTCAGGGGGCCTATGGCTACACCTTC
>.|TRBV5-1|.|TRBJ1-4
CASSLERMNEKLFF
TGCGCCAGCAGCTTGGAGCGAATGAATGAAAAACTGTTTTTT
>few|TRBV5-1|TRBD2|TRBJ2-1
CASSSRLAGGRGEQFF
TGCGCCAGCAGCTCCCGACTAGCGGGAGGGCGTGGTGAGCAGTTCTTC
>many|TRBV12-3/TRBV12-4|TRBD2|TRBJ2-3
CASSPRPPIAGGTDTQYF
TGTGCCAGCAGCCCCCGGCCCCCAATAGCGGGGGGCACAGATACGCAGTATTTT
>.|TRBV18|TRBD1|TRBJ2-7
CASSPGQGKVSYEQYF
TGTGCCAGCTCACCGGGACAGGGAAAAGTGTCCTACGAGCAGTACTTC
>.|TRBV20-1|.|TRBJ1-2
CSASRVYGYTF
TGCAGTGCTAGTCGGGTCTATGGCTACACCTTC